Listed below are T cell receptor beta chains from one sample, sequenced in a study of HIV-infected patients and healthy controls. TCRdb ran MiXCR on the 5' RACE reads and lists one entry per CDR3 protein. The sample contains 15,000 to 20,000 distinct CDR3 sequences, about 5.4% of which appear only once. Sequencing input: blood. These receptors came from an adult in good health. Both conserved end residues are part of each CDR3. Each record gives: D gene, V gene, clone size, J gene, CDR3 DNA, CDR3 protein. A D gene is named only where the DNA matches it firmly. Only some rows state a clone size, as once, few, many or a class for expanded clones.

TRBD2,TRBV30,few,TRBJ2-3,TGTGCCTCACCCCAGGGACTAGTGGGTTCCCACACAGATACGCAGTATTTT,CASPQGLVGSHTDTQYF
.,TRBV7-9,many,TRBJ2-6,TGTGCCAGCAGCACCCAGGTCTCTGGGGCCAACGTCCTGACTTTC,CASSTQVSGANVLTF
.,TRBV4-3,many,TRBJ1-1,TGCGCCAGCAGCCAAGAACATTTTTATGCTACTAGGGTGGAATTCGAAGGCACTGAAGCTTTCTTT,CASSQEHFYATRVEFEGTEAFF
.,TRBV6-5,once,TRBJ1-2,TGTGCCAGCAGCTCCAAAACGCACGGTTATGGCTACACCTTC,CASSSKTHGYGYTF
TRBD2,TRBV14,many,TRBJ2-2,TGTGCCAGCAGCCATGGTCCGCTAGCGGGGGTCACCGGGGAGCTGTTTTTT,CASSHGPLAGVTGELFF
.,TRBV10-3,many,TRBJ2-7,TGTGCCATCAGTGACACTACTAGCTCCTACGAGCAGTACTTC,CAISDTTSSYEQYF
TRBD1,TRBV6-2/TRBV6-3,many,TRBJ2-6,TGTGCCAGCAGTTACTCGGGACAGGGGGCGTCTGGGGCCAACGTCCTGACTTTC,CASSYSGQGASGANVLTF
.,TRBV3-1,many,TRBJ1-2,TGTGCCAGCAGCCATTTCCGGGGGCTCGATGGCTACACCTTC,CASSHFRGLDGYTF
.,TRBV6-2/TRBV6-3,.,TRBJ1-1,TGTGCCACCCAGGGGTTGAACACTGAAGCTTTCTTT,CATQGLNTEAFF
.,TRBV19,many,TRBJ1-6,TGTGCCAGTAGTACACACCGGGTCTCTAATTCACCCCTCCACTTT,CASSTHRVSNSPLHF
.,TRBV2,.,TRBJ2-3,TGTGCCAGCAGTGGGGGACTGGCGGCGCAGTATTTT,CASSGGLAAQYF
.,TRBV6-2/TRBV6-3,many,TRBJ2-3,TGTGCCAGCAGTCACTACACAGATACGCAGTATTTT,CASSHYTDTQYF
TRBD2,TRBV28,medium-sized,TRBJ2-3,TGTGCCAGCAGGCTTTCCGGGACTAGCGGGGGGGGAGATACGCAGTATTTT,CASRLSGTSGGGDTQYF
.,TRBV20-1,many,TRBJ2-5,TGCAGTGCTCACCAAGAGACCCAGTACTTC,CSAHQETQYF
.,TRBV4-3,many,TRBJ2-3,TGCGCCAGCAGCCAATCGACTCGCACAGATACGCAGTATTTT,CASSQSTRTDTQYF
TRBD1,TRBV25-1,medium-sized,TRBJ2-1,TGTGCCAGCAGTGAATATGGGACAGCCCACAATGAGCAGTTCTTC,CASSEYGTAHNEQFF
.,TRBV6-2/TRBV6-3,many,TRBJ2-7,TGTGCCAGCAGTTACGGCCCCACCTACGAGCAGTACTTC,CASSYGPTYEQYF
.,TRBV29-1,many,TRBJ2-7,TGCAGCGTTCGGGACCCGGGGGAGCAGTACTTC,CSVRDPGEQYF
.,TRBV3-1,many,TRBJ1-5,TGTGCCAGCAGCCAAGCAGGACCCGGGGCTCAGCCCCAGCATTTT,CASSQAGPGAQPQHF
.,TRBV7-2,many,TRBJ1-1,TGTGCCAGCAGCTTAGGTGGAGGATTGAACACTGAAGCTTTCTTT,CASSLGGGLNTEAFF
TRBD2,TRBV20-1,many,TRBJ2-3,TGCAGTGCTAGAGATCATCTAGCGGGGGGAGGAGATACGCAGTATTTT,CSARDHLAGGGDTQYF
.,TRBV9,many,TRBJ1-3,TGTGCCAGCAGCGTAGCTGTTAGAGGGGGTGGAAACACCATATATTTT,CASSVAVRGGGNTIYF
TRBD1,TRBV20-1,many,TRBJ2-7,TGCAGTGCTAGAGATCCCAGGGGGTCCCTCCTCGAGCAGTACTTC,CSARDPRGSLLEQYF
.,TRBV7-2,many,TRBJ2-3,TGTGCCAGCAGCCTATACATGGACGGGAGCACAGATACGCAGTATTTT,CASSLYMDGSTDTQYF
TRBD1,TRBV29-1,many,TRBJ2-7,TGCAGCGTATATTTCCGGGACAGGGTGAACGAGCAGTACTTC,CSVYFRDRVNEQYF
.,TRBV6-2/TRBV6-3,many,TRBJ2-2,TGTGCCAGCAGTCGCGGGGACCGCGACACCGGGGAGCTGTTTTTT,CASSRGDRDTGELFF
TRBD1,TRBV20-1,medium-sized,TRBJ2-4,TGCAGTGCTACGGACAGGCTAGCCAAAAACATTCAGTACTTC,CSATDRLAKNIQYF
.,TRBV28,.,TRBJ2-1,TGTGCCAGCAGGACTTTCCTCAATGAGCAGTTCTTC,CASRTFLNEQFF
.,TRBV6-5,many,TRBJ1-4,TGTGCCAGCACCCCCCTCTCGGGACGGATTAATGAAAAACTGTTTTTT,CASTPLSGRINEKLFF
.,TRBV19,many,TRBJ2-3,TGTGCCAGTAGTGGGAGAACCGGGATGGGGATTCGCACAGATACGCAGTATTTT,CASSGRTGMGIRTDTQYF
.,TRBV18,many,TRBJ2-1,TGTGCCAGCTCACCGGCAGGTTCCTACAATGAGCAGTTCTTC,CASSPAGSYNEQFF
.,TRBV7-2,many,TRBJ2-7,TGTGCCAGCAGCCCAGGACAGCCCACCTACGAGCAGTACTTC,CASSPGQPTYEQYF
TRBD2,TRBV9,many,TRBJ2-5,TGTGCCAGCAGCGCCTTCCTAGCGGGGCGTGGTGAGACCCAGTACTTC,CASSAFLAGRGETQYF
.,TRBV29-1,medium-sized,TRBJ2-4,TGCAGCGTTGAGGCAGGGCGAAATACGGACATTCAGTACTTC,CSVEAGRNTDIQYF
.,TRBV6-4,medium-sized,TRBJ1-1,TGTGCCAGCAGTGAAGGACCGGAGGACACTGAAGCTTTCTTT,CASSEGPEDTEAFF
.,TRBV4-2,few,TRBJ2-3,TGTGCCAGCAGCCAAGAAGGAAGTCGGACAGATACGCAGTATTTT,CASSQEGSRTDTQYF
.,TRBV28,few,TRBJ1-5,TGTGCCAGCAGTGAGAATACGAACCATCAGCCCCAGCATTTT,CASSENTNHQPQHF
.,TRBV5-1,many,TRBJ1-1,TGCGCCAGCAGGCGCGCAGGGGAAGCTTTCTTT,CASRRAGEAFF
.,TRBV14,many,TRBJ1-1,TGTGCCAGCAGCCACTGGGGTGAAACTGAAGCTTTCTTT,CASSHWGETEAFF
.,TRBV28,many,TRBJ2-3,TGTGCCATCGAGACCCAGGCTACCAGCACAGATACGCAGTATTTT,CAIETQATSTDTQYF
TRBD2,TRBV12-5,many,TRBJ2-3,TGTGCTAGTGGCAAATCCGGGACTACGTTATTATTT,CASGKSGTTLLF
TRBD1,TRBV7-9,many,TRBJ1-2,TGTGCCAGCAGCCCGGACAGGCCTGAATATGGCTACACCTTC,CASSPDRPEYGYTF
TRBD2,TRBV6-2/TRBV6-3,many,TRBJ2-2,TGTGCCAGCAGTCCCGGGGGGTTTAGCACCGGGGAGCTGTTTTTT,CASSPGGFSTGELFF